The sequence of this T cell receptor beta chain was determined in a study of blood T cell repertoires in COVID-19. As for the study in general: The United States, Italy and Spain were the sources of the acute and convalescent COVID-19 samples.

The protocol was immunoSEQ multiplex PCR, while the TCRdb copy is restricted to in-frame clones and leaves out a portion. The sample has 220,000 or so clones; about 94% are singletons. This clone was seen ten or more times. The receptor's source is a man in his sixties with COVID-19, enrolled during active disease. The sample consisted of peripheral blood.

The CDR3 sequence is CASSRRPSPRGTEAFF. The CDR3 region has the DNA TGTGCCAGTAGTCGACGACCCTCCCCCAGGGGCACTGAAGCTTTCTTT. The V gene is TRBV19, the J gene TRBJ1-1; D may be TRBD1 (6 bases). This CDR3 comprises 16 residues. Trimming removed 5 bases from V and 4 bases from J, with 20 bases in between. CDR1 LNHDA and CDR2 SQIVND come from the germline V gene (reference sequence).